The T cell receptor (beta chain) under discussion was sequenced for a study of blood T cells in healthy people across ages. Findings and caveats of the study: The recorded TCR beta diversity per million T cells decreased in a roughly linear manner with age.

Researchers report isolating at least 6.5 million PBMCs per sample. Using a J-beta primer mix together with a sample-barcoded 5' primer, a second PCR was run for about 7 to 12 cycles. Via MiXCR, TCRdb re-called the 5' RACE reads, giving one row per CDR3 protein. The table lists around 600,000 distinct CDR3 sequences, around 48% of them singletons. This clonotype was seen more than once but under ten times. Antigen unknown. Germline loops: CDR1 MNHEY, CDR2 SVGEGT. The CDR3 is 15 residues long. J gave up 1 base and V 5 bases, and 5 bases lay outside the gene matches. This clonotype was sampled from a man older than 75 in good health. The sequenced sample was blood. V usage is TRBV6-2 or TRBV6-3 and J usage is TRBJ2-1; 7 bases map to TRBD2. The CDR3 loop reads CASSERGSSYNEQFF. The CDR3 nucleotides are TGTGCCAGCAGTGAGCGGGGTAGTTCCTACAATGAGCAGTTCTTC.